The sequence of this TCR beta chain was determined in a study of T cells in Graves' hyperthyroidism and ophthalmopathy. TCR beta CDR3 regions were amplified from RNA transcripts. RT-PCR in the first round (using the HTBI primer set) targeted the TCR CDR3. TCRdb reprocessed the multiplex PCR reads with MiXCR, giving one entry per CDR3 protein. This sample has approximately 100,000 distinct CDR3 sequences, with around 40% found just once. Recently diagnosed hyperthyroidism of less than 2 months' duration affected patients aged 18 to 65. Uncontrolled infections, other autoimmune diseases, pregnancy or lactation led to exclusion of patients. Diagnoses rested on clinical symptoms, serum thyroxine and TRAb, thyroid ultrasound and orbital computed tomography. Germline V gene data show CDR1 as LNHDA and CDR2 as SQIVND (reference sequence). V lost 4 bases to trimming and J lost 1 base, with 10 bases between them. The CDR3 consists of 14 residues.

This clonotype has a count of ten or more. Material for sequencing was peripheral blood or thyroid tissue (not recorded which). The chain has TRBV19 and TRBJ2-5; D call uncertain. This clonotype originated in a woman in her twenties or thirties with Graves' hyperthyroidism. This chain's CDR3 is CASSSGRFQETQYF. The CDR3 DNA reads TGTGCCAGTAGTAGCGGACGCTTCCAAGAGACCCAGTACTTC.